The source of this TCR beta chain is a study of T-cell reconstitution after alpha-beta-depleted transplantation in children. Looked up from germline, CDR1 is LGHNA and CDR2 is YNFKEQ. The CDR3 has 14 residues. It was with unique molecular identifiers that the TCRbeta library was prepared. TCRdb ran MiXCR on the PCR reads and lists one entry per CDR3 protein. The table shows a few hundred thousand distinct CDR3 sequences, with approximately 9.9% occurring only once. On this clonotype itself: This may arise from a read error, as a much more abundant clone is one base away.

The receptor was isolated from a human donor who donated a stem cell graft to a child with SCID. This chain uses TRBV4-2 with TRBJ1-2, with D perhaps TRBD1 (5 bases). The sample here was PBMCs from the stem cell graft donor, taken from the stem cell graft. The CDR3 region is CASRPGTLNYGDTF. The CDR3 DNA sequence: TGTGCCAGCAGGCCGGGGACCCTGAACTATGGCGACACCTTC.